This T cell receptor (beta chain) was recorded in a study of blood T cells in healthy people across ages. Broader study findings: Older age coincided with a roughly linear decline in TCR beta diversity per million T cells.

This clonotype has more than one count but fewer than ten. Its matching antigen is unknown. In germline, CDR1 is MNHNS, CDR2 SASEGT. The CDR3 is 14 amino acids. V lost 6 bases and J 1 base, leaving 12 bases between the germline ends. Together with a sample-barcoded 5' primer, a J-beta primer mix was included in a second PCR lasting roughly 6 to 12 cycles. TCRdb re-derived calls from the 5' RACE reads in MiXCR, one entry per CDR3 protein. The sample records 1.5 million to 2 million distinct CDR3 sequences, over 25% being singletons. Sequencing was performed on blood. This rearrangement joins TRBV6-1 to TRBJ1-1, with D maybe TRBD1 (5 bases). The TCR sequence derives from a woman aged 30 to 39 in good health. The CDR3 reads CASRGFTGNTEAFF. CDR3 bases: TGTGCCAGCAGAGGATTTACAGGGAACACTGAAGCTTTCTTT.